Listed here are 14 T cell receptor beta chains from one sample, sequenced in a study of cytomegalovirus exposure and HLA in healthy donors. The PCR employed 60 Vbeta primers together with 13 Jbeta primers. The protocol was immunoSEQ multiplex PCR, while the TCRdb copy is restricted to in-frame clones and leaves out a portion. Counted here are 40,000 or so clones, around 73% occurring once; the ten biggest clones make up roughly 3.2%. Specimen: PBMCs. The origin of the receptors is a woman in her twenties or thirties in good health and CMV-seronegative.

Written as DNA, the CDR3 is TGTGCCTGGAGTGTAGCGGGGGTTGGTGAAAAACTGTTTTTT. This codes for CAWSVAGVGEKLFF. The chain joins TRBV30 to TRBJ1-4, with D possibly being TRBD1 (5 bases). Trimming removed 0 bases at V and 7 bases at J, with 12 bases between. The CDR3 totals 14 residues. CDR1 is GTSNPN and CDR2 is SVGIG in the germline V gene (reference sequence).

This chain links TRBV7-2 with TRBJ1-2, with a tentative D call TRBD1 (5 bases). This CDR3 is built from 15 residues. V lost 5 bases and J 0 bases, leaving 13 bases between the germline ends. CDR1 and CDR2 from the germline V gene are SGHTA and FQGNSA. The CDR3 is CASSLRQLSNYGYTF. In DNA, the CDR3 is TGTGCCAGCAGCCTCCGACAGCTTTCTAACTATGGCTACACCTTC. Based on the CDR3 plus reference TRBV7-2 and TRBJ1-2, the full variable domain is GAGVSQSPSNKVTEKGKDVELRCDPISGHTALYWYRQSLGQGLEFLIYFQGNSAPDKSGLPSDRFSAERTGGSVSTLTIQRTQQEDSAVYLCASSLRQLSNYGYTFGSGTRLTVV.

This chain uses TRBV4-2 with TRBJ2-5, with unresolved D. V shed 0 bases and J shed 5 bases, with 7 bases lying between them. CDR1 is LGHNA, CDR2 YNFKEQ, per germline. The CDR3 sequence is 13 residues long. The CDR3 DNA reads as TGTGCCAGCAGCCAAGATCCGAGGGAGACCCAGTACTTC. It yields the protein CASSQDPRETQYF.

This clone came up a few times. The chain combines TRBV6-1 with TRBJ1-2; D not certain. The length of the CDR3 is 12 residues. Germline lookup yields CDR1 MNHNS and CDR2 SASEGT. Trimming took 7 bases from V and 4 from J, leaving 10 bases between them. CDR3 region: CASTPGSYGYTF. The CDR3 nucleotides are TGTGCCAGCACCCCGGGGAGCTATGGCTACACCTTC.

The gene calls are TRBV7-6 and TRBJ1-1; the match to TRBD1 covers 7 bases. Trimming took 4 bases from V and 0 from J; bases not matched to a gene: 8. This CDR3 is 16 amino acids long. Germline V lookup: CDR1 SGHVS, CDR2 FNYEAQ. Written as DNA, the CDR3 is TGTGCCAGCAGCTACGACAGGGATGAAATGAACACTGAAGCTTTCTTT. Translation: CASSYDRDEMNTEAFF.

The chain uses TRBV5-6 and TRBJ1-5, with 11 bases fitting TRBD1. Germline CDR1 reads SGHDT; CDR2 reads YYEEEE. This CDR3 comprises 17 residues. The ends lost 0 bases at V and 7 bases at J; junction bases unmatched: 9. The CDR3 region is CASSLGSGTGGTQPQHF. As DNA, the CDR3 is TGTGCCAGCAGCTTGGGCTCCGGGACAGGGGGTACCCAGCCCCAGCATTTT.

The chain is built from TRBV13 and TRBJ1-1; D not resolved. Germline V gene lookup returns CDR1 PRHDT and CDR2 FYEKMQ (reference sequence). The V end lost 2 bases, the J end lost 3 bases, and 7 bases lay between the germline ends. CDR3 size: 13 residues. The CDR3 sequence: CASSLPPDTEAFF. Here the CDR3 DNA reads TGTGCCAGCAGCTTACCGCCGGACACTGAAGCTTTCTTT.

The V and J genes are TRBV28 and TRBJ2-5, with 7 positions matching TRBD1. In germline, CDR1 is MDHEN, CDR2 SYDVKM. The length of the CDR3 is 14 residues. The junction had 8 bases not matched to a gene; V was cut back by 3 bases and J by 7 bases. CDR3 coding DNA: TGTGCCAGCAGTTTTGAAGACAGGGAAGGGACCCAGTACTTC. It codes for CASSFEDREGTQYF.

This chain uses TRBV25-1 with TRBJ2-5; perhaps TRBD1 as D (6 bases). The CDR3 spans 14 residues. Germline values: CDR1 MGHDK, CDR2 SYGVNS. V lost 6 bases, J lost 4 bases, and 15 bases lay in between. The CDR3 sequence: CASRRPGEGETQYF. The CDR3 DNA is TGTGCCAGCAGACGGCCAGGGGAAGGAGAGACCCAGTACTTC.

The chain uses TRBV6-1 and TRBJ2-7, with TRBD1 matching over 9 bases. The CDR3 consists of 14 residues. Trimming at V came to 3 bases and at J to 5 bases, leaving 5 bases not matched to a gene. Looked up from germline, CDR1 is MNHNS and CDR2 is SASEGT. CDR3 region: CASSEDRGFHEQYF. The CDR3 DNA follows: TGTGCCAGCAGTGAGGACAGGGGATTCCACGAGCAGTACTTC.

V gene TRBV6-5 combines with J gene TRBJ1-4; 7 positions match TRBD1. Per the germline V gene, CDR1 is MNHEY and CDR2 is SVGAGI. CDR3 length equals 15 residues. Trimming removed 6 bases from V and 0 bases from J; junction bases left unmatched: 4. CDR3 DNA: TGTGCCAGCAGAATCGGACAGGCAACTAATGAAAAACTGTTTTTT. Translating it yields CASRIGQATNEKLFF.

The chain carries TRBV15 and TRBJ1-6; D is uncertain. The CDR3 is 16 amino acids. Trimming pared 0 bases from V and 9 bases from J, leaving 15 bases between. Germline CDR1 and CDR2: LNHNV and YYDKDF (reference sequence). This CDR3 is CATSRDGWGERSPLHF. As DNA, the CDR3 is TGTGCCACCAGCAGAGATGGGTGGGGAGAACGTTCACCCCTCCACTTT.

The chain couples TRBV28 to TRBJ1-2, with D unresolved. Germline V gene data show CDR1 as MDHEN and CDR2 as SYDVKM. V was shortened by 6 bases and J by 4 bases, with 15 bases between the two germline ends. The CDR3 consists of 14 residues. The CDR3 loop is CASSISKGGYGYTF. The CDR3 DNA sequence: TGTGCCAGCAGCATTTCGAAGGGAGGCTATGGCTACACCTTC.

Remarks on this clone: One end of the junction is discordant with germline, which a read error may explain. The chain uses TRBV27 and TRBJ2-5; D possibly corresponds to TRBD1 (6 bases). The CDR3 is 13 residues long. Per germline, CDR1 MNHEY and CDR2 SMNVEV (reference sequence). The CDR3 DNA reads as TGTGCCAGCCGTTTGGGGGCGGTCGAGACCCAGTACTTC. Protein: CASRLGAVETQYF.